The 23 T cell receptor beta chains below all came from one sample that was sequenced in a study of cytomegalovirus exposure and HLA in healthy donors. Researchers ran the PCR with 60 Vbeta and 13 Jbeta primers. Method: immunoSEQ multiplex PCR; TCRdb's copy keeps in-frame clones and lacks some. The sample records approximately 140,000 clones, 80% to 85% being singletons. Sequenced input: PBMCs. These receptors were taken from a boy aged 5-17 years in good health and CMV-seronegative.

The chain recombines TRBV27 with TRBJ1-1; the match to TRBD1 covers 7 bases. Per the germline V gene, CDR1 is MNHEY and CDR2 is SMNVEV (reference sequence). The CDR3 loop spans 12 amino acids. V was clipped by 5 bases and J by 9 bases; unmatched bases: 6. The CDR3 DNA is TGTGCCAGCAGTACGACAGGGAACAAAGCTTTCTTT. Protein sequence: CASSTTGNKAFF.

This clone was detected only a few times. The rearrangement uses TRBV6-5 and TRBJ2-5; possible D gene TRBD2, 7 bases. The germline V gene encodes CDR1 MNHEY and CDR2 SVGAGI. The germline V and J ends were trimmed by 10 bases and 5 bases, with 17 bases remaining between them. CDR3 size: 13 residues. The CDR3 region is CATTPGGRETQYF. CDR3 DNA: TGTGCCACGACCCCGGGGGGCCGCGAGACCCAGTACTTC.

This clone has only a few counts. J is TRBJ1-1 and V is TRBV27; a possible D gene is TRBD1 (6 bases). The V and J ends lost 0 bases and 1 base respectively, with 12 bases between them. The CDR3 covers 16 residues. Per germline, CDR1 MNHEY and CDR2 SMNVEV (reference sequence). CDR3 in amino acids: CASSLSQGLGNTEAFF. The CDR3, as DNA: TGTGCCAGCAGTTTATCGCAGGGGCTAGGGAACACTGAAGCTTTCTTT.

J is TRBJ2-5 and V is TRBV18; possible D gene TRBD2, 5 bases. The V gene lost 1 base and the J gene lost 2 bases, with 8 bases spanning the gap. The CDR3 has 14 residues. The V gene's germline CDR1 is KGHSH and CDR2 LQKENI. CDR3 bases: TGTGCCAGCTCACCACAGAGGGAACAAGAGACCCAGTACTTC. This translates into CASSPQREQETQYF.

The chain couples TRBV27 to TRBJ1-2, with D unclear. The CDR3 is 16 amino acids. CDR1 and CDR2 from the germline V gene are MNHEY and SMNVEV (reference sequence). Trimming pared 5 bases from V and 5 bases from J, leaving 21 bases between. CDR3 in amino acids: CASSPNNPPRLYGYTF. For the CDR3, the DNA is TGTGCCAGCAGTCCAAACAACCCTCCAAGATTATATGGCTACACCTTC.

The chain carries TRBV2 and TRBJ2-3, with 10 bases lining up with TRBD2. Germline CDR1 reads SNHLY; CDR2 reads FYNNEI. The CDR3 sequence is 14 residues long. V lost 9 bases and J lost 5; bases outside the gene matches: 8. CDR3 DNA: TGTGCCAGGGGCCAGCGGGAGGGGAAAGATACGCAGTATTTT. Translation gives CARGQREGKDTQYF.

J is TRBJ2-5 and V is TRBV29-1, with D possibly TRBD2 on 5 matching bases. Trimming stripped 3 bases from V and 2 bases from J, with 10 bases between. CDR1 and CDR2 (germline): SQVTM, ANQGSEA. This CDR3 has 13 amino acids. The CDR3 DNA follows: TGCAGCGTTGAGCTAGCTTTACAAGAGACCCAGTACTTC. Protein: CSVELALQETQYF.

The chain is built from TRBV4-3 and TRBJ2-3; 7 bases map to TRBD2. Germline V gene lookup returns CDR1 LGHNA and CDR2 YSLEER. V lost 0 bases and J lost 0; bases outside the gene matches: 6. The CDR3 sequence is 17 residues long. The CDR3 DNA reads TGCGCCAGCAGCCAAGATAGGGAGGGGAGAAGCACAGATACGCAGTATTTT. It encodes CASSQDREGRSTDTQYF.

V gene TRBV28 combines with J gene TRBJ2-7; 10 bases fit TRBD2. This CDR3 is 15 amino acids long. Germline CDR1 is MDHEN and CDR2 is SYDVKM. V was clipped by 2 bases and J by 3 bases; unmatched bases: 4. The CDR3 reads CASSLQPSGSYEQYF. The CDR3 coding sequence is TGTGCCAGCAGTTTACAGCCTAGCGGGAGCTACGAGCAGTACTTC.

The DNA of the CDR3 is TGTGCCAGTAGTGCCAGGACAGGGCTGAACACCATATATTTT. Amino acid sequence: CASSARTGLNTIYF. The V gene is TRBV19, the J gene TRBJ1-3; TRBD1 matches 8 bases. The ends lost 5 bases at V and 7 bases at J; junction bases unmatched: 7. The CDR3 has 14 residues. From germline, CDR1 is LNHDA and CDR2 SQIVND (reference sequence).

J is TRBJ2-1 and V is TRBV7-2; D uncertain. V was shortened by 5 bases and J by 9 bases, with 14 bases between the two germline ends. The germline gives CDR1 SGHTA, CDR2 FQGNSA. The CDR3 extends over 13 amino acids. CDR3: CASSLRISSEQFF. For the CDR3, the DNA is TGTGCCAGCAGCCTGAGAATAAGTAGTGAGCAGTTCTTC.

The chain's CDR3 is CASSPTGTDTQYF. The CDR3, as DNA: TGTGCCAGCAGTCCGACAGGCACAGATACGCAGTATTTT. The rearrangement links TRBV25-1 to TRBJ2-3; perhaps TRBD1 as D (5 bases). This CDR3 has 13 amino acids. V was cut by 5 bases and J by 1 base, with 7 bases left in between. Germline V gene sequence: CDR1 MGHDK, CDR2 SYGVNS.

The chain couples TRBV25-1 to TRBJ1-1; possibly TRBD1 for D (5 bases). V lost 6 bases and J lost 3, with 14 bases in between. The CDR3 is 14 residues long. Germline CDR1 is MGHDK and CDR2 is SYGVNS. CDR3 DNA sequence: TGTGCCAGCAGGGTAGGGTTAGGGGACACTGAAGCTTTCTTT. This gives the protein CASRVGLGDTEAFF.

The V and J genes are TRBV4-2 and TRBJ2-1, with D unclear. Trimming took 0 bases from V and 4 from J, leaving 7 bases between them. The CDR3 loop spans 14 amino acids. Germline V gene sequence: CDR1 LGHNA, CDR2 YNFKEQ. This CDR3 is CASSQDRLYNEQFF. The CDR3 bases are TGTGCCAGCAGCCAAGACAGATTATACAATGAGCAGTTCTTC.

This clone was recorded only once. The chain recombines TRBV27 with TRBJ1-1, with D perhaps TRBD1 (6 bases). Trimming removed 0 bases at V and 5 bases at J, with 10 bases between. The CDR3 loop spans 14 amino acids. Germline CDR1 and CDR2: MNHEY and SMNVEV (reference sequence). The DNA of the CDR3 is TGTGCCAGCAGTTTATCAAGGGGGGGGACTGAAGCTTTCTTT. Translated: CASSLSRGGTEAFF.

The J gene is TRBJ1-3, the V gene TRBV4-3, with D perhaps matching TRBD1 (6 bases). Trimming cost V 1 base and J 0 bases, with 13 bases left between them. CDR3 size: 17 residues. Looked up from germline, CDR1 is LGHNA and CDR2 is YSLEER. CDR3 sequence: CASSQATGTLSGNTIYF. DNA of the CDR3: TGCGCCAGCAGCCAAGCCACCGGGACACTCTCTGGAAACACCATATATTTT.

This clone was detected only once. The V and J genes are TRBV19 and TRBJ2-2, with no clear D. The CDR3 has 16 residues. Looked up from germline, CDR1 is LNHDA and CDR2 is SQIVND (reference sequence). Between the trimmed V and J ends, which lost 3 bases and 5 bases, there was a span of 16 bases. CDR3 in DNA: TGTGCCAGTAGTATCCTGACTGGCGTGAAAACCGGGGAGCTGTTTTTT. As protein: CASSILTGVKTGELFF.

The rearrangement uses TRBV2 and TRBJ1-4; possible D gene TRBD1, 5 bases. From germline, CDR1 is SNHLY and CDR2 FYNNEI. The CDR3 spans 14 residues. V dropped 3 bases and J dropped 0 bases, with 5 bases sitting between them. CDR3 in amino acids: CASSDRATNEKLFF. DNA of the CDR3: TGTGCCAGCAGTGACAGGGCAACTAATGAAAAACTGTTTTTT.

The V gene is TRBV5-1, the J gene TRBJ2-3; 10 bases are a match to TRBD2. CDR3 length: 16 amino acids. V lost 0 bases, J lost 3 bases, and 4 bases stayed unmatched. The V gene's germline CDR1 is SGHRS and CDR2 YFSETQ. In DNA, the CDR3 is TGCGCCAGCAGCTTGGAAGCGGGAGGGCGGACAGATACGCAGTATTTT. It translates to CASSLEAGGRTDTQYF.

The V gene is TRBV5-1, the J gene TRBJ2-2; D gene ambiguous. Between the trimmed V and J ends, which lost 5 bases and 0 bases, there was a span of 8 bases. Germline CDR1 and CDR2: SGHRS and YFSETQ. CDR3 length: 14 residues. CDR3 coding DNA: TGCGCCAGCAGTTTAGCAGCGAACACCGGGGAGCTGTTTTTT. The encoded protein is CASSLAANTGELFF.

This chain links TRBV7-9 with TRBJ2-1; 7 bases fit TRBD2. Per germline, CDR1 SEHNR and CDR2 FQNEAQ (reference sequence). The V and J ends lost 2 bases and 8 bases, in that order; junction bases with no gene match: 9. The CDR3 contains 15 residues. CDR3 coding DNA: TGTGCCAGCAGCTTACTGACGGGAGGAATATATGAGCAGTTCTTC. This gives the protein CASSLLTGGIYEQFF.

The chain employs TRBV7-2 and TRBJ2-1; 7 nucleotides match TRBD2. The CDR3 is made up of 14 amino acids. Unmatched junction bases numbered 8, after V lost 4 bases and J lost 8 bases. The V gene's germline CDR1 is SGHTA and CDR2 FQGNSA. In DNA, the CDR3 is TGTGCCAGCAGCTCCGGGAGCGGGGCGGATGAGCAGTTCTTC. Residues: CASSSGSGADEQFF. Full variable domain (remainder filled in from reference TRBV7-2 and TRBJ2-1): GAGVSQSPSNKVTEKGKDVELRCDPISGHTALYWYRQSLGQGLEFLIYFQGNSAPDKSGLPSDRFSAERTGGSVSTLTIQRTQQEDSAVYLCASSSGSGADEQFFGPGTRLTVL.

The chain combines TRBV27 with TRBJ2-7; D is uncertain. Germline CDR1 reads MNHEY; CDR2 reads SMNVEV (reference sequence). Trimming shortened V by 0 bases and J by 4 bases, and 10 bases separated the two germline ends. The CDR3 contains 14 residues. This CDR3 is CASSLSPTVYEQYF. CDR3 coding DNA: TGTGCCAGCAGTTTATCCCCCACAGTGTACGAGCAGTACTTC.